This T cell receptor (beta chain) was captured in a study of blood T cell repertoires in COVID-19. This CDR3 is 14 amino acids long. V was clipped by 3 bases and J by 6 bases, with 15 bases between them. CDR1 is SGHRS, CDR2 YFSETQ, per germline. Assay used: immunoSEQ multiplex PCR; TCRdb lists only in-frame clones, some missing. The sample includes 200,000 to 250,000 clones, around 90% of them seen just once. The receptor's source is a man aged 25-40 years who had been exposed to COVID-19. Sequencing input: PBMCs or T cells enriched from blood (not recorded which). J is TRBJ1-2 and V is TRBV5-1, with no clear D. CDR3 nucleotides: TGCGCCAGCAGCTCGGGTATATTAGCTAATGGCTACACCTTC. Translated: CASSSGILANGYTF.